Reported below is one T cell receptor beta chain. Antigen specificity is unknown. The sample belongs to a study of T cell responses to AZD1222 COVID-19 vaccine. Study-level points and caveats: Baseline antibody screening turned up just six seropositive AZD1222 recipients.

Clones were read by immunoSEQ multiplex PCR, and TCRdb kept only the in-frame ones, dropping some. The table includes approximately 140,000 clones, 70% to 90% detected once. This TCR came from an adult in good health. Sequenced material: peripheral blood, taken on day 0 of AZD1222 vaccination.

CDR3 coding DNA: TGTGCCAGCAGTTTAGTAGGGCCTAGCCCTGGAAACACCATATATTTT. It translates to CASSLVGPSPGNTIYF. This rearrangement joins TRBV27 to TRBJ1-3; the D is unclear. Germline V CDR1 and CDR2: MNHEY, SMNVEV (reference sequence). CDR3 size: 16 residues. V lost 2 bases and J 2 bases, leaving 13 bases between the germline ends.